What follows are 11 T cell receptor beta chains derived from one specimen sequenced in a study of blood T cell repertoires in COVID-19. Data came from immunoSEQ multiplex PCR; TCRdb stores just in-frame clones and leaves some out. The sample carries around 93,000 clones, 75% to 85% recorded once. Material for sequencing was peripheral blood. The receptors here all came from a man between 60 and 75 years old with acute or convalescent COVID-19.

This clone was seen a single time. This chain uses TRBV29-1 with TRBJ1-4, with 8 positions matching TRBD1. V trimming: 1 base; J trimming: 13 bases; junction bases outside the gene matches: 8. This CDR3 spans 13 amino acids. Germline-derived CDR1 and CDR2 are SQVTM and ANQGSEA. The CDR3 DNA sequence: TGCAGCGTTGAAGCCGACAGGGGAGGAGGACTGTTTTTT. Translation: CSVEADRGGGLFF. Supplemented by reference TRBV29-1 and TRBJ1-4, the full variable domain reads SAVISQKPSRDICQRGTSLTIQCQVDSQVTMMFWYRQQPGQSLTLIATANQGSEATYESGFVIDKFPISRPNLTFSTLTVSNMSPEDSSIYLCSVEADRGGGLFFGSGTQLSVL.

The CDR3, as DNA: TGTGCCAGTAGTATCAGGCAGAACACCGGGGAGCTGTTTTTT. Protein product: CASSIRQNTGELFF. The chain has TRBV19 and TRBJ2-2; D not resolved. There are 14 residues in the CDR3. Germline values: CDR1 LNHDA, CDR2 SQIVND (reference sequence). Trimming stripped 3 bases from V and 1 base from J, with 6 bases between. The full variable domain, completed using reference TRBV19 and TRBJ2-2, is DGGITQSPKYLFRKEGQNVTLSCEQNLNHDAMYWYRQDPGQGLRLIYYSQIVNDFQKGDIAEGYSVSREKKESFPLTVTSAQKNPTAFYLCASSIRQNTGELFFGEGSRLTVL.

This clone was picked up a small number of times. At the DNA level, this CDR3 is encoded by other sequences in the same sample as well. The genes are TRBV28 and TRBJ2-1, with 11 bases that match TRBD2. V trimming: 6 bases; J trimming: 0 bases; junction bases outside the gene matches: 7. The germline gives CDR1 MDHEN, CDR2 SYDVKM. This CDR3 is built from 17 residues. CDR3: CASSGTSGGSSYNEQFF. DNA for the CDR3: TGTGCCAGCAGCGGGACTAGCGGAGGGAGCTCCTACAATGAGCAGTTCTTC.

The J gene is TRBJ1-5, the V gene TRBV6-2 or TRBV6-3; TRBD1 matches at 8 bases. J lost 3 bases, V lost 0 bases, and 4 bases had no gene match. The CDR3 is made up of 16 amino acids. Germline assignment: CDR1 MNHEY and CDR2 SVGEGT. The CDR3 nucleotides are TGTGCCAGCAGTTACTCCCGACAGGGGACCAATCAGCCCCAGCATTTT. Translation: CASSYSRQGTNQPQHF.

This clone was observed a single time. This CDR3 is CASSYPGQGPMNTEAFF. DNA for the CDR3: TGTGCCAGCAGTTACCCCGGACAGGGGCCGATGAACACTGAAGCTTTCTTT. The V call is TRBV6-2 or TRBV6-3, the J call TRBJ1-1; 9 bases align to TRBD1. The germline V gene has CDR1 MNHEY and CDR2 SVGEGT. The ends lost 2 bases at V and 0 bases at J; junction bases unmatched: 7. The CDR3 sequence is 17 residues long.

This chain joins TRBV25-1 and TRBJ1-1; 10 bases match TRBD1. Trimming at V came to 5 bases and at J to 1 base, leaving 13 bases not matched to a gene. The germline V gene encodes CDR1 MGHDK and CDR2 SYGVNS. This CDR3 spans 18 amino acids. For the CDR3, the DNA is TGTGCCAGCAGTCCCCCCCTTGGGACAGGGGCTAAGAACACTGAAGCTTTCTTT. Translated, it gives CASSPPLGTGAKNTEAFF.

This clone came up many times. This rearrangement joins TRBV11-3 to TRBJ1-2, with a weak D call TRBD1 (5 bases). Deletions cut 0 bases from V and 0 bases from J, with 17 bases between. This CDR3 has 18 residues. The germline gives CDR1 SGHNT, CDR2 YENEEA. The CDR3 DNA is TGTGCCAGCAGCTTAGATCAGGGCTTCCCAACAACTAACTATGGCTACACCTTC. It translates to CASSLDQGFPTTNYGYTF.

The rearrangement joins TRBV7-2 to TRBJ1-2; D possibly corresponds to TRBD1 (6 bases). Trimming left V 1 base short and J 2 bases short, with 11 bases between. The CDR3 sequence is 15 residues long. Germline V lookup: CDR1 SGHTA, CDR2 FQGNSA. CDR3 nucleotide sequence: TGTGCCAGCAGCTTAGGACAGGCACCCAACTATGGCTACACCTTC. This encodes CASSLGQAPNYGYTF.

The chain recombines TRBV5-6 with TRBJ1-5; TRBD1 is a possible D gene (5 bases). V dropped 2 bases and J dropped 1 base, with 13 bases sitting between them. Germline lookup yields CDR1 SGHDT and CDR2 YYEEEE. This CDR3 contains 16 residues. CDR3 bases: TGTGCCAGCAGCTTACGACAGACCGTAAGCAATCAGCCCCAGCATTTT. It encodes CASSLRQTVSNQPQHF. The whole variable domain, filled in from reference TRBV5-6 and TRBJ1-5, reads DAGVTQSPTHLIKTRGQQVTLRCSPKSGHDTVSWYQQALGQGPQFIFQYYEEEERQRGNFPDRFSGHQFPNYSSELNVNALLLGDSALYLCASSLRQTVSNQPQHFGDGTRLSIL.

CDR3 in DNA: TGTGCCAGCGCGCATGGTCCGACCCAGTACTTC. It specifies CASAHGPTQYF. This rearrangement joins TRBV12-3 or TRBV12-4 to TRBJ2-5; D remains ambiguous. V was trimmed by 8 bases and J by 7 bases, leaving 11 bases between them. This CDR3 has 11 amino acids.

The rearrangement uses TRBV6-4 and TRBJ2-1; 8 positions agree with TRBD2. V trimming: 0 bases; J trimming: 6 bases; junction bases outside the gene matches: 4. Looked up from germline, CDR1 is MRHNA and CDR2 is SNTAGT. The length of the CDR3 is 15 residues. The CDR3 loop is CASSDSGGTSNEQFF. The CDR3 region has the DNA TGTGCCAGCAGTGACTCGGGAGGGACTAGCAATGAGCAGTTCTTC.